This is a list of T cell receptor beta chains from one sample in a study of T-cell reconstitution after alpha-beta-depleted transplantation in children. One entry per CDR3 protein, called by TCRdb with MiXCR from the PCR reads. The sample records 550,000 to 800,000 distinct CDR3 sequences, roughly 13% being singletons. The specimen was PBMCs, collected before TCRalphabeta/CD19-depleted stem cell transplant. These receptors were taken from a girl aged 2-9 years with congenital amegakaryocytic thrombocytopenia, due to receive a stem cell transplant. CDR3s include the opening cysteine and the closing phenylalanine or tryptophan. The D gene is left open where the match is weak. For some rows the clone size is stated as once, few or many, or as a class when expanded; others skip it.

few | TRBJ2-1 | TRBD2 | TRBV5-4 | TGTGCCGCCTCGGGCGGGAGGGTCCCCTACAATGAGCAGTTCTTC | CAASGGRVPYNEQFF
many | TRBJ2-1 | TRBD2 | TRBV12-3/TRBV12-4 | TGTGCCAGCAGTCCCCCGACTAGCTATAATGAGCAGTTCTTC | CASSPPTSYNEQFF
many | TRBJ2-5 | TRBD1 | TRBV10-3 | TGTGCCATCAGTGAGACCCCCGGGACAGGGGGCCGGGAGACCCAGTACTTC | CAISETPGTGGRETQYF
NA | TRBJ2-1 | TRBD2 | TRBV4-1 | TGCGCCAGCAGTCCCCCTCTAGCGGCTTACAATGAGCAGTTCTTC | CASSPPLAAYNEQFF
NA | TRBJ2-3 | NA | TRBV5-4 | TGTGCCAGCAGCTTGGCGTCGACTCATAGCACAGATACGCAGTATTTT | CASSLASTHSTDTQYF
NA | TRBJ2-3 | TRBD2 | TRBV4-1 | TGCGCCAGCAGCCAACGGTGGGGGGGATCGCAGTATTTT | CASSQRWGGSQYF
NA | TRBJ2-1 | NA | TRBV12-3/TRBV12-4 | TGTGCCAGCAGTACTAGGTCCGTCTCCTACAATGAGCAGTTCTTC | CASSTRSVSYNEQFF
many | TRBJ2-7 | TRBD1 | TRBV5-1 | TGCGCCAGCAGCGGGGGACAGGCGCCCCCCTACGAGCAGTACTTC | CASSGGQAPPYEQYF
NA | TRBJ2-1 | TRBD1 | TRBV12-3/TRBV12-4 | TGTGCCAGCAGCTACAGGGGGGAACGCAATGAGCAGTTCTTC | CASSYRGERNEQFF
few | TRBJ1-6 | NA | TRBV5-1 | TGCGCCAGCAGCTTGGGGGTCATTACATGGCCCCGGCCGAATTCACCCCTCCACTTT | CASSLGVITWPRPNSPLHF
NA | TRBJ2-7 | TRBD1 | TRBV27 | TGTGCCAGCAGTTTCCGACAGGGACGGGACGAGCAGTACTTC | CASSFRQGRDEQYF
many | TRBJ2-3 | TRBD1 | TRBV29-1 | TGCAGCGTTGAACAGGGGGGCACAGATACGCAGTATTTT | CSVEQGGTDTQYF
many | TRBJ2-5 | NA | TRBV7-2 | TGTGCCAGCAGCTTATTCGCGGAGACCCAGTACTTC | CASSLFAETQYF
many | TRBJ2-1 | NA | TRBV5-1 | TGCGCCAGCAGCTTCAGATTTTTCTCCATCCGAGGGAACTACAATGAGCAGTTCTTC | CASSFRFFSIRGNYNEQFF
many | TRBJ2-1 | TRBD2 | TRBV10-3 | TGTGCCATCAGTTCCCTCGAGCTAGCGGGATACAATGAGCAGTTCTTC | CAISSLELAGYNEQFF
many | TRBJ2-3 | NA | TRBV20-1 | TGCAGTGCTAGTGGGCCCCACGGGGCAGATACGCAGTATTTT | CSASGPHGADTQYF
many | TRBJ1-5 | NA | TRBV28 | TGTGCCAGCAGTTTCGTCGGGGGGCGATGGGATCAGCCCCAGCATTTT | CASSFVGGRWDQPQHF
few | TRBJ2-7 | NA | TRBV6-5 | TGTGCCAGCAGTTACTCGGCGGGTCGGCCCTACGAGCAGTACTTC | CASSYSAGRPYEQYF
many | TRBJ2-7 | NA | TRBV7-9 | TGTGCCAGCAGCTTAGTTCTTCAATCCGAGCAGTACTTC | CASSLVLQSEQYF
many | TRBJ2-1 | NA | TRBV7-2 | TGTGCCAGCAGCTTACTAAGGCTAGCCGACAATGAGCAGTTCTTC | CASSLLRLADNEQFF
NA | TRBJ2-1 | TRBD2 | TRBV20-1 | TGCAGTGCTTACGGACTAGCGGGAAATAGCTCCTACAATGAGCAGTTCTTC | CSAYGLAGNSSYNEQFF
many | TRBJ2-1 | TRBD1 | TRBV5-1 | TGCGCCAGCAGCTTGGCAGTGGACAGGGCTTTAGCCAATGAGCAGTTCTTC | CASSLAVDRALANEQFF
NA | TRBJ1-1 | NA | TRBV20-1 | TGCAGTGCAATCGGGATTCTGAACACTGAAGCTTTCTTT | CSAIGILNTEAFF
NA | TRBJ1-5 | NA | TRBV5-1 | TGCGCCAGCAGCCGCCGGCGGGGTGGCAATCAGCCCCAGCATTTT | CASSRRRGGNQPQHF
many | TRBJ1-2 | NA | TRBV5-1 | TGCGCCAGCAGCCCTGGGGACCGGGGCTACACCTTC | CASSPGDRGYTF
few | TRBJ2-3 | NA | TRBV20-1 | TGCAGTGCTAGAGATCCGGGAGAGGTGCGGAGTTTGGGGCAGTATTTT | CSARDPGEVRSLGQYF
many | TRBJ2-3 | NA | TRBV5-1 | TGCGCCAGCAGTTTTCAGGACGGGGATACGCAGTATTTT | CASSFQDGDTQYF
NA | TRBJ2-1 | NA | TRBV5-1 | TGCGCCAGCAGCCCCCAGAGCTCCTACAATGAGCAGTTCTTC | CASSPQSSYNEQFF
few | TRBJ2-5 | NA | TRBV15 | TGTGCCACCAGCAGAACAGACAGTTTTGAGACCCAGTACTTC | CATSRTDSFETQYF
many | TRBJ2-3 | TRBD1 | TRBV6-5 | TGTGCCAGCAGTTATGGGACAGGGGAGACAGATACGCAGTATTTT | CASSYGTGETDTQYF
few | TRBJ2-4 | NA | TRBV20-1 | TGCAGTGCTAGAGATCCTCCGGGGGCAAACATTCAGTACTTC | CSARDPPGANIQYF
many | TRBJ2-3 | TRBD2 | TRBV3-1 | TGTGCCAGCGGGACTAGTGAAGGGGATACGCAGTATTTT | CASGTSEGDTQYF
many | TRBJ2-1 | TRBD1 | TRBV29-1 | TGCAGCGGCCGGGACAGGACTTACAATGAGCAGTTCTTC | CSGRDRTYNEQFF
few | TRBJ2-7 | TRBD1 | TRBV20-1 | TGCAGTGCTATCACGCCCGACAGGGGGGGGTACGAGCAGTACTTC | CSAITPDRGGYEQYF
many | TRBJ2-1 | TRBD2 | TRBV20-1 | TGCAGTGCCCCCTACCCACTAGCGGGCTACAATGAGCAGTTCTTC | CSAPYPLAGYNEQFF
many | TRBJ2-2 | NA | TRBV9 | TGTGCCAGCAGTGTAGGGGGAGCCGGGGAGCTGTTTTTT | CASSVGGAGELFF
NA | TRBJ2-1 | TRBD2 | TRBV12-3/TRBV12-4 | TGTGCCAGCAGTCGAAGCGGGAGGGCCGACAATGAGCAGTTCTTC | CASSRSGRADNEQFF
many | TRBJ2-1 | TRBD2 | TRBV11-2 | TGTGCCAGCAGCCCCGGGACTACAAACAATGAGCAGTTCTTC | CASSPGTTNNEQFF
many | TRBJ2-1 | TRBD2 | TRBV29-1 | TGCAGCGGCGGGACTAGCGGGAGTTTTCGGAATGAGCAGTTCTTC | CSGGTSGSFRNEQFF